What follows is one T cell receptor (beta chain) and its context. Trimming left V 10 bases short and J 2 bases short, with 15 bases between. The CDR3 is made up of 13 amino acids. Germline assignment: CDR1 MNHEY and CDR2 SMNVEV (reference sequence). This entry is derived from a study of cytomegalovirus exposure and HLA in healthy donors. The PCR used 60 Vbeta and 13 Jbeta primers. The protocol was immunoSEQ multiplex PCR, while the TCRdb copy is restricted to in-frame clones and leaves out a portion. Of roughly 100,000 clones listed, more than 60% were seen once; the top ten hold about 5.7%. The clonotype originates from a male donor in good health and CMV-seronegative. Sequenced sample: PBMCs. The rearrangement uses TRBV27 and TRBJ2-7; perhaps TRBD2 as D (5 bases). The CDR3 reads CATRRTGAYEQYF. For the CDR3, the DNA is TGTGCCACTCGCCGTACCGGGGCCTACGAGCAGTACTTC.